This entry describes one T cell receptor (beta chain). As yet, its antigen is unknown. In the PCR, 60 Vbeta and 13 Jbeta primers were used. TCRdb's table, derived via immunoSEQ multiplex PCR, lists solely in-frame clones and lacks some. The sample lists approximately 84,000 clones; 75% were seen once. This entry belongs to a study of cytomegalovirus exposure and HLA in healthy donors. After removal of 6 bases from V and 5 bases from J, the junction contained 5 bases not matched to a gene. The CDR3 covers 13 residues. The germline CDR1 and CDR2 sequences are ENHRY and SYGVKD. Study-level results: In vitro work confirmed that a few CMV-associated chains recognize CMV antigens. Prior analysis indicated that the majority of TCR beta V segments exhibited productivity approximately 87% or approximately 30% of the time. Accounts indicate the classifier identified cytomegalovirus status with strong specificity and sensitivity. The only immune exposure information that was available was CMV serostatus.

This TCR was sampled from a middle-aged man in good health and CMV-seronegative. The rearrangement joins TRBV10-3 to TRBJ1-1; 8 bases match TRBD1. Sample: PBMCs. CDR3 in amino acids: CAISRQGRTEAFF. The CDR3, as DNA: TGTGCCATCAGCAGACAGGGGCGAACTGAAGCTTTCTTT.